The source of this T cell receptor (beta chain) is a study of post-analysis software for immune sequencing data (dated by TCRdb to about 2015). At the level of the whole study: The recorded disease courses included relapsing-remitting, secondary progressive and progressive-relapsing multiple sclerosis, and some patients had no subtype annotation. A subset of samples was prepared in parallel using single-end sample barcoding, then pooled and co-amplified after Illumina adapter ligation. Patient repertoires were compared against 11 previously published healthy control repertoires from donors aged about 6 to 26 years. The paper's findings and limits, for the study overall: Strong co-clustering of samples prepared in the same batch was shown by direct clustering with F measure, prompting a batch-effect correction. Significantly lower normalized Chao1 diversity was found in multiple sclerosis patients than in controls, suggesting substantial peripheral T-cell clonal expansion. Significantly higher frequencies in patients than in controls were found for about five TRBV segments, including TRBV5-6, TRBV5-1 and TRBV20-1. The multiple sclerosis patient group was slightly younger than the control group.

To demonstrate the VDJtools post-analysis software, the study profiled TCR beta repertoires from the peripheral blood of about a dozen young patients with multiple sclerosis. The multiple sclerosis patients were children and adolescents between roughly 6 and 16 years of age. From cysteine to phenylalanine, the CDR3 is 15 amino acids long. Left in the record is the CDR3 DNA by itself, 45 bases read in frame from the first base. From the germline V gene, CDR1 is SGHTA and CDR2 is FQGNSA. V is cut back by 3 bases and J by 3 bases, with 6 bases in the junction unmatched. The library was generated by PCR. For sequencing, an Illumina HiSeq 2500 was employed. To reduce PCR and sequencing biases, unique molecular identifiers were incorporated into the TCR beta cDNA libraries. Every 1 to 10 million input T cells yielded roughly 500,000 cDNA molecules, meaning each molecule approximated one T cell. The same protocol used for the earlier healthy control dataset was applied to prepare and sequence the patient libraries. Within a given batch, samples were prepared together, multiplexed and sequenced on the same HiSeq lane. In the original analysis: Raw barcoded reads were processed with MIGEC, discarding single-read molecular identifier groups before consensus assembly and CDR3 extraction. VDJtools was used for post-analysis of the clonotype tables, with diversity normalized by down-sampling every dataset to the smallest sample size. To correct batch-related cross-sample contamination, repertoire overlap clustering matched CDR3 amino acid sequences but not nucleotide sequences. TCRdb reprocessing: public reads trimmed at Q25 with fastp, clones called with MiXCR, in-frame beta chains kept. All rows with the same CDR3 protein become a single entry with the most common DNA and genes. The V and J calls were determined by TCRdb, not by the authors. The sample yields 350,000 to 450,000 distinct CDR3 sequences; 30% to 45% were counted once. The biggest ten clones account for 13% of the sample.

About this clonotype: Its recognized antigen is unknown. No much larger clonotype is one base removed from it; base qualities were not supplied.

The sequencing input was blood. The TCR comes from a girl aged 5 to 17 with multiple sclerosis. This chain is built from TRBV7-2 and TRBJ2-5; TRBD2 matches 8 bases in the middle. The base sequence is TGTGCCAGCAGCTTTAATAGCGGGACCGAAGAGACCCAGTACTTC. Its protein reads: CASSFNSGTEETQYF. Joined to the reference TRBV7-2 and TRBJ2-5 proteins, this CDR3 gives the full variable domain: GAGVSQSPSNKVTEKGKDVELRCDPISGHTALYWYRQSLGQGLEFLIYFQGNSAPDKSGLPSDRFSAERTGGSVSTLTIQRTQQEDSAVYLCASSFNSGTEETQYFGPGTRLLVL.